This is a list of T cell receptor beta chains from one sample in a study of OX40 agonist ivuxolimab in advanced cancers. The protocol was immunoSEQ multiplex PCR, while the TCRdb copy is restricted to in-frame clones and leaves out a portion. Of approximately 68,000 clones in the sample, around nine tenths were seen once. Sample: CD4+ or CD8+ T cells sorted from blood, taken in a trial of the OX40 agonist ivuxolimab. These receptors came from an adult with an advanced solid tumor such as melanoma, head and neck, liver or kidney cancer. Both conserved end residues are part of each CDR3. D genes are given only for firm matches. Clone size, where shown, is once, few, many, or a class for clones that have expanded.

>TRBV10-2|-|TRBJ1-2|-
TGCGCCAGCAGTGAGACTATCAGGGTCGGCTACACCTTC
CASSETIRVGYTF
>TRBV18|-|TRBJ1-3|-
TGTGCCAGCTCTCTGGACAGAAACTCTGGAAACACCATATATTTT
CASSLDRNSGNTIYF
>TRBV6-6|-|TRBJ2-7|-
TGTGCCAGCAGCCGGGACGGGTCGTACGAGCAGTACTTC
CASSRDGSYEQYF
>TRBV5-8|TRBD1|TRBJ2-3|-
TGTGCCAGCAGCCGAAACAGGGGGCAGAGCACAGATACGCAGTATTTT
CASSRNRGQSTDTQYF
>TRBV28|-|TRBJ1-4|once
TGTGCCAGCAGGAGTCCCGGGGGGGGTAATGAAAAACTGTTTTTT
CASRSPGGGNEKLFF
>TRBV4-3|-|TRBJ1-1|-
TGCGCCAGCAGCCGAGTTATAACTACCAACACTGAAGCTTTCTTT
CASSRVITTNTEAFF
>TRBV19|TRBD2|TRBJ2-7|-
TGTGCCAGTAGACTCAGCGGACTAGCGGGACCCTACGAGCAGTACTTC
CASRLSGLAGPYEQYF
>TRBV6-1|-|TRBJ2-1|-
TGTGCCAGCAGTGAAGGCCTAAGTCGATTCTACAATGAGCAGTTCTTC
CASSEGLSRFYNEQFF
>TRBV29-1|TRBD2|TRBJ2-5|-
TGCAGCACTGGGGGGGTCGGGCAAGAGACCCAGTACTTC
CSTGGVGQETQYF
>TRBV28|TRBD1|TRBJ1-5|-
TGTGCCAGCAAACTTAAGGGACAGGGCTTGCCCCAGCATTTT
CASKLKGQGLPQHF
>TRBV7-6|TRBD1|TRBJ2-5|once
TGTGCCAGCAGCTTAGCGGGACAGGGGGGGCAAGAGACCCAGTACTTC
CASSLAGQGGQETQYF
>TRBV5-6|-|TRBJ2-6|-
TGTGCCAGCAGCTTGGCCATGGGAGGTGGGGCCAACGTCCTGACTTTC
CASSLAMGGGANVLTF
>TRBV7-3|-|TRBJ2-1|-
TGTGCCAGCAGCTCCCAAGCCTCCTCCGCAGGGGAGCAGTTCTTC
CASSSQASSAGEQFF
>TRBV15|-|TRBJ1-4|-
TGTGCCACCGTGGCGCCAGGCGGGGATGAAAAACTGTTTTTT
CATVAPGGDEKLFF
>TRBV5-1|-|TRBJ1-5|-
TGCGCCAGCAGCCCGGACGGCAATCAGCCCCAGCATTTT
CASSPDGNQPQHF
>TRBV7-6|-|TRBJ1-5|-
TGTGCCAGCAGCTCTACGCACGGGGGTAGCAATCAGCCCCAGCATTTT
CASSSTHGGSNQPQHF
>TRBV7-2|TRBD1|TRBJ1-2|few
TGTGCCAGCAGCTTAGCGGGACAGATCTTC
CASSLAGQIF
>TRBV5-1|-|TRBJ2-3|-
TGCGCCAGCAGCTTGGAGGGAAAAGATACGCAGTATTTT
CASSLEGKDTQYF
>TRBV5-1|TRBD2|TRBJ2-2|-
TGCGCCAGCAGCTTGGCCACTAGCGCCAACACCGGGGAGCTGTTTTTT
CASSLATSANTGELFF
>TRBV7-9|TRBD1|TRBJ1-1|-
TGTGCCAGCAGCTTGGTGACAGGGGCGAACACTGAAGCTTTCTTT
CASSLVTGANTEAFF
>TRBV6-5|-|TRBJ2-7|-
TGTGCCAGCAGTTACCTGAACGAGCAGTACTTC
CASSYLNEQYF
>TRBV7-3|-|TRBJ2-5|-
TGTGCCAGCAGCCTCCCGGGGCCGGGAGAGACCCAGTACTTC
CASSLPGPGETQYF
>TRBV2|-|TRBJ2-7|-
TGTGCCAGCAGTGAGTACGGCAGCAATCGAGTAGGCGAGCAGTACTTC
CASSEYGSNRVGEQYF
>TRBV5-1|-|TRBJ1-1|-
TGCGCCAGCAGCTTACAGGGTCCCTTGAACACTGAAGCTTTCTTT
CASSLQGPLNTEAFF
>TRBV5-4|-|TRBJ1-2|-
TGTGCCAGCAGCTTGACAGTTCAGGGCTACACCTTC
CASSLTVQGYTF
>TRBV19|TRBD2|TRBJ2-7|-
TGTGCCAGTAGTTCCGGGACTAGCGGGAGGGATGGATACGAGCAGTACTTC
CASSSGTSGRDGYEQYF
>TRBV15|TRBD2|TRBJ2-7|few
TGTGCCACCAGCAAACGGACTAGCGGATCCTACGAGCAGTACTTC
CATSKRTSGSYEQYF
>TRBV7-3|-|TRBJ2-2|few
TGTGCCAGCAGCCCCCGGGCAACGAACACCGGGGAGCTGTTTTTT
CASSPRATNTGELFF
>TRBV7-3|TRBD2|TRBJ2-3|-
TGTGCCAGCAGCGTAACTAGCGGGAGGATTAGCACAGATACGCAGTATTTT
CASSVTSGRISTDTQYF
>TRBV19|-|TRBJ2-1|-
TGTGCCAGTAGTATAGATGGCGGGAACCCCTACAATGAGCAGTTCTTC
CASSIDGGNPYNEQFF
>TRBV7-2|-|TRBJ1-5|-
TGTGCCAGCAGCTTAGTCGGGGGGGGCAATCAGCCCCAGCATTTT
CASSLVGGGNQPQHF
>TRBV5-1|-|TRBJ2-5|-
TGCGCCAGCAGCTTGGCCTGGGGGGCGGGCCAAGAGACCCAGTACTTC
CASSLAWGAGQETQYF
>TRBV7-9|-|TRBJ2-7|-
TGTGCCAGCAGCCCTATAGGTCTCTCCTACGAGCAGTACTTC
CASSPIGLSYEQYF
>TRBV6-6|-|TRBJ1-5|-
TGTGCCAGCAGTCCCCTGCGCCAGCCCCAGCATTTT
CASSPLRQPQHF
>TRBV11-2|-|TRBJ1-1|-
TGTGCCAGCAGCTTGGCAGGGTCAAACACTGAAGCTTTCTTT
CASSLAGSNTEAFF
>TRBV25-1|TRBD2|TRBJ2-3|-
TGTGCCAGCAGTCAGCCTAGCGGGAGGACAGATACGCAGTATTTT
CASSQPSGRTDTQYF
>TRBV20-1|-|TRBJ1-2|-
TGCAGTGCCAGGACAGCGTTCAGCAGCTTC
CSARTAFSSF
>TRBV5-1|-|TRBJ2-7|-
TGCGCCAGCAAGGATAGCGTTGCCACCTACGAGCAGTACTTC
CASKDSVATYEQYF
>TRBV19|-|TRBJ2-3|-
TGTGCCAGTAGAATGGCAGGGCGGACAGATACGCAGTATTTT
CASRMAGRTDTQYF
>TRBV9|TRBD1|TRBJ1-3|-
TGTGCCAGCAGCGTGCCCTTGGGGGACAGGGTGCTGACCATATATTTT
CASSVPLGDRVLTIYF
>TRBV28|-|TRBJ2-2|-
TGTGCCAGCAGTTTACTAGGGTCCGGGGGCACCGGGGAGCTGTTTTTT
CASSLLGSGGTGELFF
>TRBV29-1|-|TRBJ2-3|-
TGCAGCGTAGGGACTTTTTTAGATACGCAGTATTTT
CSVGTFLDTQYF
>TRBV2|TRBD1|TRBJ2-7|-
TGTGCCAGCAAGGAAGGAGCGGCAGGGACAGGAGAGCAGTACTTC
CASKEGAAGTGEQYF
>TRBV7-2|TRBD2|TRBJ2-7|-
TGTGCCAGCATGCCGGATAGCGGGAGAAACTCCTACGAGCAGTACTTC
CASMPDSGRNSYEQYF
>TRBV4-1|-|TRBJ1-2|few
TGCGCCAGCAGCCAAGACATACAGGTTGTCTATGGCTACACCTTC
CASSQDIQVVYGYTF
>TRBV5-5|TRBD1|TRBJ2-5|-
TGTGCCAGCAGCTTGCGGACAGGGGGCAACCAAGAGACCCAGTACTTC
CASSLRTGGNQETQYF
>TRBV5-3|TRBD1|TRBJ1-4|-
TGTGCCAGAAGCTTACAGGGGGCATTAGCTAATGAAAAACTGTTTTTT
CARSLQGALANEKLFF